The T cell receptor beta chain described here comes from a study of regulatory T cells in long-lasting Graves disease. Specified time point: newly diagnosed GD, antithyroid drugs for less than 3 months. Generation of the TCR library employed RNA extracted from PBMCs. Library construction for TCR beta used iRepertoire HTBI primers and Arm-PCR of CDR3 regions. Using its own MiXCR run on the multiplex PCR reads, TCRdb lists one record per CDR3 protein. The sample consists of about 380,000 distinct CDR3 sequences, less than 20% of them appearing once. The specimen was peripheral blood mononuclear cells (PBMCs), collected at new diagnosis, from a patient treated with antithyroid drugs. This clonotype originated in a female donor with Graves disease.

CDR3 nucleotides: TGCGCCAGCAGCGGGGCAGGGTCGACGGGGAATGAAAAACTGTTTTTT. This gives the protein CASSGAGSTGNEKLFF. The chain uses TRBV5-1 and TRBJ1-4; tentative D call: TRBD1 (5 bases). This CDR3 contains 16 residues. In germline, CDR1 is SGHRS, CDR2 YFSETQ. V lost 4 bases, J lost 5 bases, and 18 bases lay in between.